The 4 T cell receptor beta chains below were found in one sample sequenced in a study of blood T cell repertoires in COVID-19. Only in-frame clones appear in the TCRdb table, and some are missing; sequencing was by immunoSEQ multiplex PCR. Of 150,000 to 200,000 clones in the sample, roughly 80% are singletons; the top ten hold approximately 6.9%. Specimen: peripheral blood. Receptor source: a man aged 60 to 69 with acute or convalescent COVID-19.

This chain links TRBV11-1 with TRBJ1-1, with 7 bases lining up with TRBD1. The CDR3 contains 16 residues. Germline values: CDR1 SGHAT, CDR2 FQDESV (reference sequence). Trimming removed 3 bases from V and 0 bases from J; junction bases left unmatched: 7. The CDR3 region is CASSFASGGVNTEAFF. DNA for the CDR3: TGTGCCAGCAGCTTTGCTTCAGGGGGAGTGAACACTGAAGCTTTCTTT.

This clone has a handful of counts. CDR3 in amino acids: CASRQGARGYTF. The CDR3 nucleotides read TGTGCCAGCAGGCAGGGGGCGCGTGGCTACACCTTC. V gene TRBV12-3 or TRBV12-4 combines with J gene TRBJ1-2, with TRBD1 identical over 8 bases. The V gene end was trimmed by 6 bases and the J gene end by 7 bases; junction bases not matched to a gene: 4. The CDR3 sequence is 12 residues long.

There are a few counts of this clone. CDR3 bases: TGTGCCAGTGGGGGGGAGGTTTCTCCGGAAAAACTGTTTTTT. Translation gives CASGGEVSPEKLFF. This chain joins TRBV19 and TRBJ1-4; maybe TRBD1 (5 bases). Germline V lookup: CDR1 LNHDA, CDR2 SQIVND (reference sequence). The CDR3 extends over 14 amino acids. Between the trimmed V and J ends, which lost 8 bases and 8 bases, there was a span of 18 bases.

The J gene is TRBJ1-2, the V gene TRBV6-5, with D possibly matching TRBD1 (5 bases). CDR3 length: 13 residues. Germline V lookup: CDR1 MNHEY, CDR2 SVGAGI. The ends were cut back, 6 bases at V and 2 bases at J, with 10 bases in the middle. CDR3 protein: CASSPRQNYGYTF. CDR3 in DNA: TGTGCCAGCAGCCCGAGACAGAACTATGGCTACACCTTC.